This T cell receptor beta chain was recorded in a study of Graves' ophthalmopathy and Graves' hyperthyroidism. On the study more broadly: If no ophthalmopathy appeared within 18 months of follow-up, hyperthyroidism was termed stable.

Ten or more counts support this clonotype. Certain patients were not enrolled. These were patients with other autoimmune diseases, uncontrolled infections, pregnancy or lactation. The V gene's germline CDR1 is LGHNA and CDR2 YSLEER. V lost 1 base, J lost 0 bases, and 6 bases lay in between. The CDR3 runs 14 residues. For repertoire sequencing, the TCR beta CDR3 regions were amplified from RNA transcripts. Scientists carried out first-round RT-PCR using HTBI primers and then a second-round multiplex PCR. TCRdb processed the multiplex PCR reads anew with MiXCR; each CDR3 protein has one entry. Found here are around 1.1 million distinct CDR3 sequences, about 36% of them singletons; the top ten hold around 10%.

This chain links TRBV4-3 with TRBJ1-1; D gene unclear. This sequence originates from an adult man with Graves' hyperthyroidism. The sequencing sample was made of peripheral blood or thyroid tissue (not recorded which). CDR3 bases: TGCGCCAGCAGCCAAGCAATGATGAACACTGAAGCTTTCTTT. Translated: CASSQAMMNTEAFF.